Below are 12 T cell receptor beta chains sequenced from a single sample in a study of shared clonotypes between healthy human individuals. Clones were sequenced by immunoSEQ multiplex PCR, and TCRdb holds only the in-frame ones, with some missing. The sample has approximately 400,000 clones, 96% seen once; the top ten hold 0.32%. Sequenced material: memory CD8+ T cells sorted from blood. Specified subset: CD45RO+ cells pooled with CCR7-negative TemRA cells. Receptors were obtained from a man under 40 in good health.

V is TRBV10-3 and J is TRBJ2-2, with 9 bases aligning to TRBD2. Looked up from germline, CDR1 is ENHRY and CDR2 is SYGVKD. The CDR3 sequence is 16 residues long. Trimming cost V 4 bases and J 1 base; bases outside gene matches: 4. The CDR3 region is CAISGNSGGNTGELFF. DNA for the CDR3: TGTGCCATCAGTGGTAATAGCGGGGGGAACACCGGGGAGCTGTTTTTT.

The gene calls are TRBV6-6 and TRBJ1-5, with 8 nucleotides matching TRBD1. V trimming: 2 bases; J trimming: 4 bases; junction bases outside the gene matches: 4. The CDR3 consists of 15 residues. Germline V CDR1 and CDR2: MNHNY, SVGAGI (reference sequence). The CDR3 coding sequence is TGTGCCAGCAGTTACATGGACAGGGTGAATCAGCCCCAGCATTTT. Translating it yields CASSYMDRVNQPQHF.

In this sample, this clone turned up once. The V gene is TRBV12-5, the J gene TRBJ2-1; TRBD2 matches at 7 bases. Germline V CDR1 and CDR2: LGHNT, FRNRAP. Trimming removed 7 bases from V and 5 bases from J; junction bases left unmatched: 5. CDR3 length equals 13 residues. Here the CDR3 reads CASVLAANNEQFF. The CDR3, as DNA: TGTGCTAGTGTTCTAGCGGCCAACAATGAGCAGTTCTTC.

In nucleotides, the CDR3 is TGTGCCAGCAGCGCCTGGGACAGTAACTCCTACGAGCAGTACTTC. Protein: CASSAWDSNSYEQYF. The chain is built from TRBV9 and TRBJ2-7; 7 nucleotides align to TRBD1. There are 15 residues in the CDR3. V was pared by 3 bases and J by 0 bases, with 6 bases of the junction left unmatched. Germline CDR1 SGDLS, CDR2 YYNGEE.

The chain couples TRBV4-1 to TRBJ1-6, with a possible D match to TRBD1 (6 bases). V was shortened by 1 base and J by 9 bases, with 13 bases between the two germline ends. Germline V gives CDR1 MGHRA, CDR2 YSYEKL. The CDR3 is made up of 15 amino acids. The CDR3 bases are TGCGCCAGCAGCCAAGGTGACAGGAGGTCTTCACCCCTCCACTTT. This encodes CASSQGDRRSSPLHF.

The chain recombines TRBV7-2 with TRBJ2-4, with 8 nucleotides matching TRBD1. After removal of 7 bases from V and 5 bases from J, the junction contained 7 bases not matched to a gene. The CDR3 covers 14 residues. Per the germline V gene, CDR1 is SGHTA and CDR2 is FQGNSA. CDR3 residues: CASTRGPVENIQYF. CDR3 in DNA: TGTGCCAGCACCAGGGGGCCGGTCGAAAACATTCAGTACTTC.

This clone was seen a single time. The chain recombines TRBV27 with TRBJ2-7; 9 bases are a match to TRBD2. The CDR3 has 15 residues. CDR1 is MNHEY and CDR2 is SMNVEV in the germline V gene (reference sequence). V dropped 5 bases and J dropped 3; count of bases not matched to a gene: 8. CDR3 DNA sequence: TGTGCCAGCAGTCCCACGAGACTAGCGGACTACGAGCAGTACTTC. This gives the protein CASSPTRLADYEQYF.

The CDR3 spells CASSPATGGDYEQYF. The DNA of the CDR3 is TGTGCCAGTAGCCCCGCTACCGGAGGGGACTACGAGCAGTACTTC. The chain couples TRBV19 to TRBJ2-7, with D possibly TRBD2 on 6 matching bases. CDR1 and CDR2 from the germline V gene are LNHDA and SQIVND (reference sequence). Trimming removed 6 bases at V and 3 bases at J, with 18 bases between. This CDR3 contains 15 residues.

A word on this clone: Within the sample, other DNA sequences also encode this same CDR3. The J gene is TRBJ1-1, the V gene TRBV6-1, with a tentative D call TRBD1 (6 bases). From germline, CDR1 is MNHNS and CDR2 SASEGT. Trimming took off 1 base at V and 1 base at J, with 7 bases between the two ends. The CDR3 covers 14 residues. This CDR3 reads CASSEGTANTEAFF. The CDR3 DNA sequence: TGTGCCAGCAGTGAAGGGACAGCGAACACTGAAGCTTTCTTT.

V and J are TRBV30 and TRBJ1-1; 8 bases map to TRBD1. CDR3 size: 14 residues. V gave up 4 bases and J gave up 3 bases; unmatched junction bases: 7. The V gene's germline CDR1 is GTSNPN and CDR2 SVGIG (reference sequence). The CDR3 bases are TGTGCCTGGACCTTCCGGGACAGGTACACTGAAGCTTTCTTT. Amino acids: CAWTFRDRYTEAFF.

V usage is TRBV5-4 and J usage is TRBJ2-1; D may correspond to TRBD1 or TRBD2 (5 bases each). V was trimmed by 0 bases and J by 4 bases, leaving 8 bases between them. This CDR3 contains 14 residues. Germline CDR1 SGHNT, CDR2 YYREEE (reference sequence). The CDR3 protein is CASSLVEGYNEQFF. The CDR3 region has the DNA TGTGCCAGCAGCTTGGTCGAGGGGTACAATGAGCAGTTCTTC.

The V gene is TRBV5-8, the J gene TRBJ1-3, with no clear D. Trimming cost V 0 bases and J 2 bases, with 15 bases left between them. The CDR3 spans 17 residues. CDR1 is SGHTS, CDR2 YDEGEE, per germline. The CDR3 bases are TGTGCCAGCAGCTTGGCCATTAGGCGGAGGGCTGGAAACACCATATATTTT. Translation: CASSLAIRRRAGNTIYF.